This T cell receptor beta chain stems from a study of molecular identifiers for immune sequencing clone quantification. One entry per CDR3 protein results from TCRdb running MiXCR on the PCR reads. The data show fewer than 350,000 distinct CDR3 sequences, with under 25% seen just once and around 0.74% held by the top ten. Germline CDR1 and CDR2: SEHNR and FQNEAQ (reference sequence). The V segment lost 4 bases and the J segment 0 bases; nucleotides outside the gene matches: 10. The CDR3 has 17 residues. This clonotype occurred a few times. The V gene is TRBV7-9, the J gene TRBJ2-7; 9 nucleotides agree with TRBD1. The specimen was naive CD8+ T cells from blood, with Jurkat cell RNA spiked in. The subset is: FACS-sorted CD8+CD4-CCR7+CD45RA+ naive T cells. The clonotype originates from a human donor in good health. Some libraries in this study had Jurkat cell RNA spiked in. Written as DNA, the CDR3 is TGTGCCAGCAGCTCGCGCGTGGGACAGGGCGACTCCTACGAGCAGTACTTC. Translation: CASSSRVGQGDSYEQYF.